This T cell receptor beta chain was sequenced in a study of shared clonotypes between healthy human individuals (dated by TCRdb to 2020 to 2022). Context from the whole study: The cohort comprised a couple of women and a few men aged 18 to 49 years. For each donor, three plates each were used for CD4 naive and CD4 memory, two plates were used for CD8 naive, and one plate was used for CD8 memory. To estimate repertoire size and how much clonotype sharing occurs between individuals, the study deeply sequenced the blood TCR repertoires of five healthy adults. Libraries were prepared and TCR repertoires were sequenced by different laboratories using diverse techniques, in order to increase sequencing depth and limit assay-specific biases. Between about 0.85 and 9.5 billion PBMCs per donor were obtained by leukapheresis.

The paper as a whole reports these results and caveats: Compared with non-shared clonotypes, the clonotypes found in all four sorted-subset donors had higher generation probabilities. Sampling was limited to blood, and TCR repertoires in tissue likely differ from TCR repertoires in blood. Because the study included a small number of donors, the genetic and exposure-history diversity represented was limited. Pairwise subsampling indicated that sequencing depth was expected to affect the degree of clonotype sharing among donors. Incomplete sequencing was indicated by rarefaction of sorted-subset datasets, despite the large sequencing depth. Approximately 5% of naive CD4, 3% to 4% of naive CD8, approximately 2.2% of memory CD4, and about 0.4% of memory CD8 clonotypes were shared across four donors. Naive subsets generally had larger estimated clonotype richness than memory subsets.

CD8 naive samples were CD45RO-negative cells positively selected for CCR7, giving a CD45RA+CCR7+ population that excluded TemRA cells. Donors were healthy HIV-negative adults with no recently reported acute infections or vaccinations. Every donor was a Caucasian adult living in Nashville, Tennessee, USA. After blood collection by leukapheresis, PBMCs were isolated using Ficoll-Histopaque density gradient centrifugation and then cryopreserved in the vapor phase of liquid nitrogen. Analytical flow cytometry was used to check the purity and quantity of each magnetically sorted T cell population. Genomic DNA was isolated from every sorted fraction and measured by UV absorbance on a Nanodrop 2000c. On this clone itself: Its binding antigen is unknown. Base qualities are missing; no much larger clone stands one base away.

Using the deep immunoSEQ assay, TCR CDR3 regions were amplified from genomic DNA by multiplex PCR. For each cell subset, the extracted genomic DNA was distributed evenly across all wells of several immunoSEQ 96-well plates, and each plate served as one replicate. For sorted subsets, about 200 ng genomic DNA, equal to tens of thousands of T cell genomes, was loaded into each replicate PCR. Purified libraries were measured with a Qubit 3.0 fluorometer, size-checked on a Bioanalyzer 2100, and measured again with the KAPA Library Quantification kit. Every immunoSEQ 96-well plate was sequenced on a separate single-read 150-cycle Illumina NextSeq 550 flow cell. The paper's data handling went like this. The immunoSEQ output contained only junctional sequences without quality scores, so filtering could not match that applied to full-length reads. Sequences were annotated with PyIR, a Python wrapper for IgBLAST v1.9, and V/J genes and CDR3 were assigned using IMGT germline references. Any read was removed if the V/J assignment was weak (E-value above 1e-6), the CDR3 was missing, or the read contained stop codons, out-of-frame junctions, or ambiguous translated residues. V3J clonotypes were defined by identical inferred V gene, J gene, and CDR3 amino acid sequence. Percentage overlap between repertoires was computed as shared unique clonotypes divided by the size of the smaller repertoire. Repertoire richness was assessed with RTK rarefaction, the Chao1 estimator, and Recon v2.1 estimates of unobserved clonotypes. Generation probabilities for all TCRbeta clonotypes obtained by the gDNA method from several donors were computed using OLGA. TCRdb carries this immuneACCESS record with in-frame sequences only. Its versions omit some clonotypes, under half of them owing to an unresolved V gene in the studies checked, with the rest unexplained. That table furnishes V, J and clone size, whereas the DNA furnished D and trimming. Recorded for this sample are around 1.9 million clones; approximately 94% of them occurred a single time. Roughly 1.8% of the sample comes from the top ten.

Sequences were obtained from naive CD8+ T cells from PBMCs. The cell subset or site label corresponds to: CD45RA+CCR7+. This clonotype was obtained from a man between 18 and 29 years old in good health. Some clones in this sample may be carry-over from other donors' samples.

The bases are TGCGCCAGCAGCCAAGTTGCCGCCGGGGCAGAGACCCAGTACTTC. It is translated as CASSQVAAGAETQYF. This chain is built from TRBV4-1 and TRBJ2-5, with the D call perhaps TRBD1 or TRBD2, each one matching 5 bases. CDR1 and CDR2, per the germline V gene, are MGHRA and YSYEKL. Including the terminal cysteine and phenylalanine, the CDR3 comprises 15 residues. The only DNA kept is the CDR3, 45 bases in frame from the first base. V and J lose 1 base and 4 bases, and a span of 13 bases separates them.